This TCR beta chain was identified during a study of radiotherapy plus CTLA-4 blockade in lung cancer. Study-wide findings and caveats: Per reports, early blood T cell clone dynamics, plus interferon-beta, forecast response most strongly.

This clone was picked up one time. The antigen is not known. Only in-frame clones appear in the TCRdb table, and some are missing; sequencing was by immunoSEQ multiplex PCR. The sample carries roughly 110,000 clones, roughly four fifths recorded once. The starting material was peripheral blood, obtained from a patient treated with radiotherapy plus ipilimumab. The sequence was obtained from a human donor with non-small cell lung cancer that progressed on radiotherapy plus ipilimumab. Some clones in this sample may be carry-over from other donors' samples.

The CDR3 reads CASSALGYEQYF. For the CDR3, the DNA is TGTGCCAGCAGTGCTCTCGGCTACGAGCAGTACTTC. This chain links TRBV2 with TRBJ2-7; the D is unclear. Germline assignment: CDR1 SNHLY and CDR2 FYNNEI. CDR3 length: 12 residues. V shed 4 bases and J shed 3 bases, with 7 bases lying between them.